The clone carrying this T cell receptor (beta chain) appeared a few times. The CDR3 has 15 amino acids. Trimming removed 6 bases at V and 1 base at J, with 15 bases between. Germline loops: CDR1 SNHLY, CDR2 FYNNEI. One entry per CDR3 protein, called by TCRdb with MiXCR from the RT-PCR reads. The table lists a few hundred thousand distinct CDR3 sequences, 20% to 25% of them singletons. This specimen belongs to a study of response to subunit inactivated influenza vaccine. The starting material was PBMCs from blood, obtained around 22 months after vaccination. The origin of this receptor is a man aged 45-69 years who received an inactivated influenza vaccine. The chain uses TRBV2 and TRBJ1-1, with TRBD1 as a possible D gene (5 bases). CDR3 loop: CASRPSGTGNTEAFF. The CDR3 DNA is TGTGCCAGCAGGCCTTCCGGGACGGGGAACACTGAAGCTTTCTTT. Complete variable domain (other parts from reference TRBV2 and TRBJ1-1): EPEVTQTPSHQVTQMGQEVILRCVPISNHLYFYWYRQILGQKVEFLVSFYNNEISEKSEIFDDQFSVERPDGSNFTLKIRSTKLEDSAMYFCASRPSGTGNTEAFFGQGTRLTVV.